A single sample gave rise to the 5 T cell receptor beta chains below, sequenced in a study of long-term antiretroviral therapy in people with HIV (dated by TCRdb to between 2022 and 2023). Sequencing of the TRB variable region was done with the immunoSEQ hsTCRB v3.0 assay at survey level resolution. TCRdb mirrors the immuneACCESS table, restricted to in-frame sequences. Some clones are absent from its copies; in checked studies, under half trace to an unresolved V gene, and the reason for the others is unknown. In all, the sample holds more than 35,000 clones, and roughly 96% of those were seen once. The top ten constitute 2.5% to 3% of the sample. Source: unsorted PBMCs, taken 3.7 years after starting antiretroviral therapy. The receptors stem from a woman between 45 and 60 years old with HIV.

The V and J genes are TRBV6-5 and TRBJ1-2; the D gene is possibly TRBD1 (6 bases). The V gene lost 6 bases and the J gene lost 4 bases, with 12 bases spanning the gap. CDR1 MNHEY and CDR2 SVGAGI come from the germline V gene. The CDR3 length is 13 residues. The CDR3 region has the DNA TGTGCCAGCAGACTAACAGGGACCTATGGCTACACCTTC. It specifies CASRLTGTYGYTF.

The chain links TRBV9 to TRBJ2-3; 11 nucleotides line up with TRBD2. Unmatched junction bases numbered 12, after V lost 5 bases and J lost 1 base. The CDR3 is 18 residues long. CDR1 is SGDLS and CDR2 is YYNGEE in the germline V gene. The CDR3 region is CASREGVAGGQGTDTQYF. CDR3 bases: TGTGCCAGCAGGGAGGGGGTAGCGGGGGGGCAGGGCACAGATACGCAGTATTTT.

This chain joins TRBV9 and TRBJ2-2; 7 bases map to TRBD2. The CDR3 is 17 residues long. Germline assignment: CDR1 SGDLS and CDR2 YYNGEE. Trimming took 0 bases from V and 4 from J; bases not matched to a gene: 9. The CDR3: CASSVGKSGESTGELFF. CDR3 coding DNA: TGTGCCAGCAGCGTAGGGAAGAGCGGGGAATCCACCGGGGAGCTGTTTTTT. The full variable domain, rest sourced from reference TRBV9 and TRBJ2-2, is DSGVTQTPKHLITATGQRVTLRCSPRSGDLSVYWYQQSLDQGLQFLIQYYNGEERAKGNILERFSAQQFPDLHSELNLSSLELGDSALYFCASSVGKSGESTGELFFGEGSRLTVL.

CDR3 in DNA: TGTGCCAGCAGCCCCCGGTGGCAGGGAGAGACCCAGTACTTC. Protein product: CASSPRWQGETQYF. V gene TRBV7-9 combines with J gene TRBJ2-5, with a weak D call TRBD1 (5 bases). Trimming removed 5 bases from V and 4 bases from J, with 14 bases in between. CDR3 length: 14 amino acids. Germline V lookup: CDR1 SEHNR, CDR2 FQNEAQ (reference sequence).

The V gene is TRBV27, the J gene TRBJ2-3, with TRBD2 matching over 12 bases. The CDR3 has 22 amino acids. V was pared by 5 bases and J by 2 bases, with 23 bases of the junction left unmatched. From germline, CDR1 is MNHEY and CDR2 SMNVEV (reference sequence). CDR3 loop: CASSISPSGGAIPDHYTDTQYF. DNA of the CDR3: TGTGCCAGCAGTATCTCCCCTAGCGGGGGGGCCATCCCCGACCATTACACAGATACGCAGTATTTT.